This record concerns one T cell receptor (beta chain) sequence. The record originates from a study of blood T cell repertoires in COVID-19. Profiled with immunoSEQ multiplex PCR; TCRdb holds only in-frame clones, not every one. The sample consists of 58,000 or so clones, 60% to 75% of them appearing once. Per germline, CDR1 ENHRY and CDR2 SYGVKD. The CDR3 is 14 amino acids. V shed 7 bases and J 4 bases; nucleotides not matched to a gene: 8. What was sequenced was peripheral blood. The chain uses TRBV10-3 and TRBJ2-7, with 9 bases matching TRBD1. The clonotype comes from an elderly woman with acute or convalescent COVID-19. CDR3 sequence reads: CAITREQGAYEQYF. CDR3 bases: TGTGCCATCACCAGAGAACAGGGGGCTTACGAGCAGTACTTC.